These 15 T cell receptor beta chains share one sample of origin, sequenced in a study of Graves' ophthalmopathy and Graves' hyperthyroidism. RNA transcripts were the template, and TCR beta CDR3 regions were amplified from them. Second-round multiplex PCR came after first-round RT-PCR with HTBI primers. TCRdb redid the calling of the multiplex PCR reads with MiXCR, one entry per CDR3 protein. The sample records hundreds of thousands of distinct CDR3 sequences, around 42% being singletons. The specimen was peripheral blood. These receptors were obtained from an adult man with Graves' ophthalmopathy.

The chain uses TRBV29-1 and TRBJ2-7, with 8 bases identical to TRBD1. The CDR3 spans 14 residues. The germline V gene encodes CDR1 SQVTM and CDR2 ANQGSEA. J lost 5 bases, V lost 6 bases, and 12 bases had no gene match. In DNA, the CDR3 is TGCAGCGTCTTTTCTAGACAGGGGAAGAACGAGCAGTACTTC. Its protein product is CSVFSRQGKNEQYF.

The chain is built from TRBV25-1 and TRBJ1-3, with TRBD1 matching 12 bases. The germline V gene has CDR1 MGHDK and CDR2 SYGVNS. V gave up 8 bases and J gave up 2 bases; unmatched junction bases: 16. The CDR3 extends over 19 amino acids. This CDR3 reads CASSPNSGTGGDPGNTIYF. The CDR3 coding sequence is TGTGCCAGCTCACCGAATTCCGGGACAGGGGGCGATCCTGGAAACACCATATATTTT. Full variable domain (missing parts from reference TRBV25-1 and TRBJ1-3): EADIYQTPRYLVIGTGKKITLECSQTMGHDKMYWYQQDPGMELHLIHYSYGVNSTEKGDLSSESTVSRIRTEHFPLTLESARPSHTSQYLCASSPNSGTGGDPGNTIYFGEGSWLTVV.

This clonotype has a handful of counts. The chain recombines TRBV15 with TRBJ1-1; 7 bases match TRBD1. V dropped 1 base and J dropped 5; count of bases not matched to a gene: 13. CDR3 length: 17 amino acids. Germline V CDR1 and CDR2: LNHNV, YYDKDF (reference sequence). DNA of the CDR3: TGTGCCACCAGCAGAGGAGGGGGTACAGGGGAAGAAACTGAAGCTTTCTTT. This gives the protein CATSRGGGTGEETEAFF. The full variable domain, in which reference TRBV15 and TRBJ1-1 provide the parts outside the CDR3, is DAMVIQNPRYQVTQFGKPVTLSCSQTLNHNVMYWYQQKSSQAPKLLFHYYDKDFNNEADTPDNFQSRRPNTSFCFLDIRSPGLGDTAMYLCATSRGGGTGEETEAFFGQGTRLTVV.

This clonotype appeared a few times. The chain joins TRBV7-2 to TRBJ2-7, with D possibly being TRBD1 (5 bases). Trimming removed 5 bases at V and 2 bases at J, with 13 bases between. CDR1 and CDR2 (germline): SGHTA, FQGNSA. The CDR3 is 14 residues long. CDR3 residues: CASSRSTVTYEQYF. The CDR3 nucleotides are TGTGCCAGCAGCCGTTCGACAGTAACCTACGAGCAGTACTTC. Variable domain in full (rest from reference TRBV7-2 and TRBJ2-7): GAGVSQSPSNKVTEKGKDVELRCDPISGHTALYWYRQSLGQGLEFLIYFQGNSAPDKSGLPSDRFSAERTGGSVSTLTIQRTQQEDSAVYLCASSRSTVTYEQYFGPGTRLTVT.

V usage is TRBV3-1 and J usage is TRBJ1-2; no clear D gene. V lost 1 base, J lost 4 bases, and 13 bases lay in between. The CDR3 totals 15 residues. The germline V gene has CDR1 LGHDT and CDR2 YNNKEL (reference sequence). CDR3 amino acids: CASSQGPTDIYGYTF. DNA of the CDR3: TGTGCCAGCAGCCAAGGTCCCACAGACATCTATGGCTACACCTTC.

V usage is TRBV2 and J usage is TRBJ1-6; weak D call: TRBD1 (5 bases). The germline V gene has CDR1 SNHLY and CDR2 FYNNEI. CDR3 length: 15 residues. V was shortened by 6 bases and J by 5 bases, with 14 bases between the two germline ends. CDR3 protein: CASSQSDSHNSPLHF. As DNA, the CDR3 is TGTGCCAGCAGCCAGTCAGACAGCCATAATTCACCCCTCCACTTT.

The chain couples TRBV11-2 to TRBJ1-5; D remains ambiguous. The CDR3 spans 11 residues. The V end lost 5 bases, the J end lost 12 bases, and 11 bases lay between the germline ends. The germline CDR1 and CDR2 sequences are SGHAT and FQNNGV. The CDR3 loop is CASSPGIGQHF. CDR3 sequence (DNA): TGTGCCAGCAGCCCCGGTATTGGCCAGCATTTT. Together with reference TRBV11-2 and TRBJ1-5, the CDR3 gives the full variable domain: EAGVAQSPRYKIIEKRQSVAFWCNPISGHATLYWYQQILGQGPKLLIQFQNNGVVDDSQLPKDRFSAERLKGVDSTLKIQPAKLEDSAVYLCASSPGIGQHFGDGTRLSIL.

A few counts support this clonotype. The DNA for the CDR3 is TGCAGTGCTAGAGAGCGGGGGGGGACTTACGAGCAGTACTTC. Translating it yields CSARERGGTYEQYF. The V call is TRBV20-1, the J call TRBJ2-7; 9 bases line up with TRBD2. Germline values: CDR1 DFQATT, CDR2 SNEGSKA (reference sequence). V dropped 0 bases and J dropped 4; count of bases not matched to a gene: 4. This CDR3 has 14 residues.

This clonotype occurred a few times. The CDR3 nucleotides read TGTGCCACCAGCGGCGGACTAGCGGGAGATCAAGAGACCCAGTACTTC. Residues: CATSGGLAGDQETQYF. This chain connects TRBV15 to TRBJ2-5; 13 nucleotides agree with TRBD2. Per the germline V gene, CDR1 is LNHNV and CDR2 is YYDKDF (reference sequence). This CDR3 region has 16 residues. V gave up 5 bases and J gave up 2 bases; unmatched junction bases: 5.

On this clonotype: It may be a read error: a sequence one base away is much more abundant. V usage is TRBV29-1 and J usage is TRBJ1-2; TRBD1 is a possible D gene (6 bases). The CDR3 spans 13 residues. CDR1 and CDR2 from the germline V gene are SQVTM and ANQGSEA. CDR3 residues: CSVNGGAAYDYTF. The DNA of the CDR3 is TGCAGCGTTAACGGGGGCGCGGCGTATGACTACACCTTC.

This clonotype occurred a few times. The chain joins TRBV15 to TRBJ1-1, with D perhaps matching TRBD1 (6 bases). From germline, CDR1 is LNHNV and CDR2 YYDKDF (reference sequence). Trimming took 1 base from V and 5 from J, leaving 14 bases between them. The CDR3 length is 15 residues. The CDR3 region has the DNA TGTGCCACCAGCAGAGCACAGGGTGGAGGTACTGAAGCTTTCTTT. Encoded protein: CATSRAQGGGTEAFF.

V is TRBV7-2 and J is TRBJ1-2; D uncertain. Trimming shortened V by 2 bases and J by 8 bases, and 15 bases separated the two germline ends. CDR1 is SGHTA, CDR2 FQGNSA, per germline. The CDR3 has 14 residues. The CDR3: CASSLSAGLGGYTF. The CDR3 DNA sequence: TGTGCCAGCAGCTTATCGGCAGGCCTTGGGGGCTACACCTTC.

The chain recombines TRBV24-1 with TRBJ1-4; maybe TRBD1 (6 bases). Trimming took 3 bases from V and 6 from J, leaving 16 bases between them. The CDR3 has 16 amino acids. CDR1 and CDR2 from the germline V gene are KGHDR and SFDVKD. In nucleotides, the CDR3 is TGTGCCACCAGTGATGGGGGACCCAGGGGCGATGAAAAACTGTTTTTT. It codes for CATSDGGPRGDEKLFF.

This clonotype was recorded a few times. The chain carries TRBV7-2 and TRBJ2-2, with TRBD2 matching over 9 bases. CDR3 length: 16 residues. The V segment lost 1 base and the J segment 4 bases; nucleotides outside the gene matches: 4. Germline loops: CDR1 SGHTA, CDR2 FQGNSA. The CDR3 sequence: CASSLDGGRGTGELFF. CDR3 sequence (DNA): TGTGCCAGCAGCTTAGATGGCGGGAGGGGCACCGGGGAGCTGTTTTTT. The whole variable domain, remainder taken from reference TRBV7-2 and TRBJ2-2, is GAGVSQSPSNKVTEKGKDVELRCDPISGHTALYWYRQSLGQGLEFLIYFQGNSAPDKSGLPSDRFSAERTGGSVSTLTIQRTQQEDSAVYLCASSLDGGRGTGELFFGEGSRLTVL.

There are many counts of this clonotype. The rearrangement links TRBV29-1 to TRBJ1-6; D ambiguous. The germline V gene encodes CDR1 SQVTM and CDR2 ANQGSEA. This CDR3 spans 13 amino acids. V was pared by 4 bases and J by 4 bases, with 8 bases between. CDR3: CSVAGSYNSPLHF. The CDR3 DNA follows: TGCAGCGTTGCGGGGTCATATAATTCACCCCTCCACTTT.